This note documents a single T cell receptor (beta chain) sequence. The sample comes from a study of blood T cell repertoires in COVID-19. Germline V CDR1 and CDR2: SGHRS, YFSETQ. The CDR3 covers 14 residues. Losses at the gene ends were 3 bases for V and 0 bases for J; bases not matched to a gene: 1. The protocol was immunoSEQ multiplex PCR, while the TCRdb copy is restricted to in-frame clones and leaves out a portion. The sample holds about 54,000 clones, 65% to 90% seen once. The sequence derives from a human donor in a cohort sampled during active COVID-19. The V call is TRBV5-1, the J call TRBJ2-7, with 9 nucleotides matching TRBD1. Sequencing was performed on peripheral blood. This chain's CDR3 is CASSWTGDSYEQYF. DNA for the CDR3: TGCGCCAGCAGCTGGACAGGGGACTCCTACGAGCAGTACTTC. Looking up the rest from reference TRBV5-1 and TRBJ2-7 gives the full variable domain: KAGVTQTPRYLIKTRGQQVTLSCSPISGHRSVSWYQQTPGQGLQFLFEYFSETQRNKGNFPGRFSGRQFSNSRSEMNVSTLELGDSALYLCASSWTGDSYEQYFGPGTRLTVT.